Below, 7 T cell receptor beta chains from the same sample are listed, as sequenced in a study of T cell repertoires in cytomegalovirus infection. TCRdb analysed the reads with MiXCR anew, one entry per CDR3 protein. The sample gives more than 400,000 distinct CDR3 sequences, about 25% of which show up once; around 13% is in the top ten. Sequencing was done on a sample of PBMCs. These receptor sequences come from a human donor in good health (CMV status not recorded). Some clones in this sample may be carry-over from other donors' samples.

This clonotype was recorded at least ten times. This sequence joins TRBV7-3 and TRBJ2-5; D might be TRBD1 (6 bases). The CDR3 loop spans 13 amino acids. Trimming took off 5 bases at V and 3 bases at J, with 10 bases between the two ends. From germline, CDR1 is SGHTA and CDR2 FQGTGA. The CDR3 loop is CASSRTAEETQYF. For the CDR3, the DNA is TGTGCCAGCAGCCGGACAGCAGAAGAGACCCAGTACTTC.

The CDR3 nucleotides are TGTGCCATCACTGTGCCGGGACGTGGGTTGCTATCTGGAAACACCATATATTTT. Its protein is CAITVPGRGLLSGNTIYF. The genes are TRBV10-3 and TRBJ1-3; TRBD1 is a possible D gene (5 bases). Germline CDR1 is ENHRY and CDR2 is SYGVKD. V lost 7 bases, J lost 1 base, and 23 bases lay in between. The CDR3 length is 18 residues.

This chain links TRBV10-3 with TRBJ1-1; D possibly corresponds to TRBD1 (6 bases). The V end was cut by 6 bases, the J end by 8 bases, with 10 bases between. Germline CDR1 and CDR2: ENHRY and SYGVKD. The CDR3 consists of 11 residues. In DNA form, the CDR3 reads TGTGCCATCAGACGACAGGCGGAAGCTTTCTTT. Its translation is CAIRRQAEAFF.

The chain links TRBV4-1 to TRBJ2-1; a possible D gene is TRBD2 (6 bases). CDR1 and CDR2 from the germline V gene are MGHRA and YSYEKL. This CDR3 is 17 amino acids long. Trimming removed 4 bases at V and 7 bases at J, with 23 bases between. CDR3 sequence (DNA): TGCGCCAGCAGCCGCTACCTTTTGGCGGATCGGGGGAATGAGCAGTTCTTC. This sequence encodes CASSRYLLADRGNEQFF.

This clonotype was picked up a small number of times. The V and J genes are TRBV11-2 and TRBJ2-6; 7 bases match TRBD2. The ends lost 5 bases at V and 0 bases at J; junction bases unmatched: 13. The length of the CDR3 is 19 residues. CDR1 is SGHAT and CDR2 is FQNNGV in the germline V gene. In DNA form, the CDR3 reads TGTGCCAGCAGCCTCAAACTAGCGCCTTTTCGCTCTGGGGCCAACGTCCTGACTTTC. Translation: CASSLKLAPFRSGANVLTF.

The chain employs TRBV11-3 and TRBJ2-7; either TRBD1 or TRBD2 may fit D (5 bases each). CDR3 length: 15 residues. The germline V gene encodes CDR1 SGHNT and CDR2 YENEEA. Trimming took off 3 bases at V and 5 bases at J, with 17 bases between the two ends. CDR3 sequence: CASSLNFGTGHEQYV. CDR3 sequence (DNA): TGTGCCAGCAGCTTGAATTTTGGGACGGGCCACGAGCAGTACGTC.

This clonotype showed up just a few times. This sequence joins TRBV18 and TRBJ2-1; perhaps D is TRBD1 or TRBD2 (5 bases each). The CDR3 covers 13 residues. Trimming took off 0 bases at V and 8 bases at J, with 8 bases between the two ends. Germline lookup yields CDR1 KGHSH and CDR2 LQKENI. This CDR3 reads CASSPPGDHEQFF. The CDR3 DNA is TGTGCCAGCTCACCACCGGGGGACCATGAGCAGTTCTTC.